These 6 T cell receptor beta chains originate from one sample sequenced in a study of T cell repertoires in cytomegalovirus infection. One entry per CDR3 protein, called by TCRdb with MiXCR from the reads. The sample yields under 850,000 distinct CDR3 sequences, about 40% seen once. The sample comprised PBMCs. Receptors were obtained from a human donor in good health (CMV status not recorded). Some clones in this sample may be carry-over from other donors' samples.

This clonotype was seen more than once but under ten times. V usage is TRBV6-1 and J usage is TRBJ2-7; D is possibly TRBD2 (6 bases). CDR3 size: 16 residues. Per the germline V gene, CDR1 is MNHNS and CDR2 is SASEGT. V shed 3 bases and J shed 0 bases, with 15 bases lying between them. DNA of the CDR3: TGTGCCAGCAGTGATAGCGGTGGGCCTCGCTCCTACGAGCAGTACTTC. Amino acid sequence: CASSDSGGPRSYEQYF.

The chain employs TRBV30 and TRBJ2-7, with D possibly being TRBD2 (5 bases). V shed 3 bases and J shed 0 bases, with 12 bases lying between them. CDR1 and CDR2 from the germline V gene are GTSNPN and SVGIG (reference sequence). The CDR3 sequence is 14 residues long. As DNA, the CDR3 is TGTGCCTGGAGGGGGTGGGAGCGCTCCTACGAGCAGTACTTC. This gives the protein CAWRGWERSYEQYF.

The chain's CDR3 is CASSPTNVVRDTQYF. DNA of the CDR3: TGTGCCAGCAGTCCTACAAACGTAGTAAGAGATACGCAGTATTTT. The V and J genes are TRBV12-3 or TRBV12-4 and TRBJ2-3; D gene uncertain. This CDR3 is 15 amino acids long. Trimming removed 5 bases from V and 5 bases from J, with 17 bases in between.

V usage is TRBV5-1 and J usage is TRBJ2-2; the D is unclear. V shed 0 bases and J shed 0 bases, with 12 bases lying between them. This CDR3 has 17 residues. Germline V gives CDR1 SGHRS, CDR2 YFSETQ. The CDR3: CASSLGFLGSNTGELFF. The CDR3 coding sequence is TGCGCCAGCAGCTTGGGGTTTTTAGGATCGAACACCGGGGAGCTGTTTTTT.

In its sample, this clonotype was seen a few times. V gene TRBV11-2 combines with J gene TRBJ2-7; TRBD1 matches 8 bases. The V gene end was trimmed by 1 base and the J gene end by 4 bases; junction bases not matched to a gene: 6. The CDR3 sequence is 15 residues long. Germline-derived CDR1 and CDR2 are SGHAT and FQNNGV. CDR3 coding DNA: TGTGCCAGCAGCTTAGTGGGACAGGTACTATACGAGCAGTACTTC. Translated: CASSLVGQVLYEQYF.

The chain employs TRBV6-2 or TRBV6-3 and TRBJ2-3; D gene ambiguous. Trimming shortened V by 2 bases and J by 8 bases, and 8 bases separated the two germline ends. CDR3 length equals 12 residues. The germline V gene has CDR1 MNHEY and CDR2 SVGEGT. For the CDR3, the DNA is TGTGCCAGCAGTTACACGAAGGGTACGCAGTATTTT. Its translation is CASSYTKGTQYF.